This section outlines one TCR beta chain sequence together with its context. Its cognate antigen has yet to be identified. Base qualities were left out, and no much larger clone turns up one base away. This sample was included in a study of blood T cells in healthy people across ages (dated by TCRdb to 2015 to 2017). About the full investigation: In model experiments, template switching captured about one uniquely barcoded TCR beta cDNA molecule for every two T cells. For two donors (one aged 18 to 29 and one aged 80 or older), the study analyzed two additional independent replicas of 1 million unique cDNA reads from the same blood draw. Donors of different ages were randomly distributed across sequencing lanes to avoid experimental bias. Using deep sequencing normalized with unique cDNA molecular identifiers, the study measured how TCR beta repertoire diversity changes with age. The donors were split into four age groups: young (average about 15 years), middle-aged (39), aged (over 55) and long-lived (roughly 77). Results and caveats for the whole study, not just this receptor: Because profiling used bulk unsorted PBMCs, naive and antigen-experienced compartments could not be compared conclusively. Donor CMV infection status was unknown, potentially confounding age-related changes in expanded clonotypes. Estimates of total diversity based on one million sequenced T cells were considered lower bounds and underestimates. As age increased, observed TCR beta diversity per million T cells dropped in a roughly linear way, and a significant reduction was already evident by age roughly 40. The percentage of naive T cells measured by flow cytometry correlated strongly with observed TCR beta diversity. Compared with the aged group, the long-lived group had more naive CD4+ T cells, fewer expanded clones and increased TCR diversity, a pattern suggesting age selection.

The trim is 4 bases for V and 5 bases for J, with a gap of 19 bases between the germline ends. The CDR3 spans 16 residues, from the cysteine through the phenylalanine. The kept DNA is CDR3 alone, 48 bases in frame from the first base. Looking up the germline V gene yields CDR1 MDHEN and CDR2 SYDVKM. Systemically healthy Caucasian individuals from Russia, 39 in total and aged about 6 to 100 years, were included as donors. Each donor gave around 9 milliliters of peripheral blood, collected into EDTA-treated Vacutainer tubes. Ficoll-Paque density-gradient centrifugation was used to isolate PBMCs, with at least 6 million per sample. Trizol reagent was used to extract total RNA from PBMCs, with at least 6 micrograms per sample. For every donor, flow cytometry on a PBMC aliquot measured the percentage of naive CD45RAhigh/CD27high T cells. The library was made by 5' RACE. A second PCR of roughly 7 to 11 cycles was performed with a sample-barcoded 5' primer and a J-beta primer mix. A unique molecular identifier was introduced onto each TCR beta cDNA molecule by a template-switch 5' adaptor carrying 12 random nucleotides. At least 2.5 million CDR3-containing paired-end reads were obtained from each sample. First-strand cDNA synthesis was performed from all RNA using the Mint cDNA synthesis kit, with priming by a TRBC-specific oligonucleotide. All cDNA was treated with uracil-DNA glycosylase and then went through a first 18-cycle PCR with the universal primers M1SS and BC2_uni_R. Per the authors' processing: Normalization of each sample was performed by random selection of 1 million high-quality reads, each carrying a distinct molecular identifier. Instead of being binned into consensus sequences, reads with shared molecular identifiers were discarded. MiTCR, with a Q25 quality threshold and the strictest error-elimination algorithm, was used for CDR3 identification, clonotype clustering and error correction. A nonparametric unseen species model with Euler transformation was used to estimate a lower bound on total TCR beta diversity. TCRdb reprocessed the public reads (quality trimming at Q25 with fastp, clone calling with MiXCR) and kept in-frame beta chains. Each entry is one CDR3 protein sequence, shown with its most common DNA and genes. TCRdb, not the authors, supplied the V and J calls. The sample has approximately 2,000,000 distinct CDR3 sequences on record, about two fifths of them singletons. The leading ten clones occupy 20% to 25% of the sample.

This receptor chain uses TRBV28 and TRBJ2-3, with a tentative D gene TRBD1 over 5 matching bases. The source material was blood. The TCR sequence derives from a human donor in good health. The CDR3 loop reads CASSSSAGYKGDTQYF. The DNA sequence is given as TGTGCCAGCAGTTCCTCGGCAGGGTATAAAGGAGATACGCAGTATTTT.